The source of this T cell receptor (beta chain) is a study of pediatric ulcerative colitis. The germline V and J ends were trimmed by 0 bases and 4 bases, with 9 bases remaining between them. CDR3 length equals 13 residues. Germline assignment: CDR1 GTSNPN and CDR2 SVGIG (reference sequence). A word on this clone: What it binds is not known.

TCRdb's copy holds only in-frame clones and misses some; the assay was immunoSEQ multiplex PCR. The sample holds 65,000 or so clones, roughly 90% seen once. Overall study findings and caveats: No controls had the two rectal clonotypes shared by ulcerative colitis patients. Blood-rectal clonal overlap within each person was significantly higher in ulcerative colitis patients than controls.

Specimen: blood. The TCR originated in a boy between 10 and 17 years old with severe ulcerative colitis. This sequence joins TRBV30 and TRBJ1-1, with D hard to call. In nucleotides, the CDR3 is TGTGCCTGGAGTGTATACACAACCACTGAAGCTTTCTTT. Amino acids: CAWSVYTTTEAFF.